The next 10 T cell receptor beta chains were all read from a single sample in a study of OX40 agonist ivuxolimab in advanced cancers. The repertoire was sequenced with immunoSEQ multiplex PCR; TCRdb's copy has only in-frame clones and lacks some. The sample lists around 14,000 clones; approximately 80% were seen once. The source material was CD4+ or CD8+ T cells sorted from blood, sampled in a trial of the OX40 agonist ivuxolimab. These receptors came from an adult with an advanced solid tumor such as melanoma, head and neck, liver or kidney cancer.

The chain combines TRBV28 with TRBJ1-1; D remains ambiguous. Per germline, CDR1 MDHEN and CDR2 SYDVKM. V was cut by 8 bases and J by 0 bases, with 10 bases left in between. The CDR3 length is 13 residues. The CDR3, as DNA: TGTGCCAGCGGCCTGATCCTGAACACTGAAGCTTTCTTT. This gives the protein CASGLILNTEAFF.

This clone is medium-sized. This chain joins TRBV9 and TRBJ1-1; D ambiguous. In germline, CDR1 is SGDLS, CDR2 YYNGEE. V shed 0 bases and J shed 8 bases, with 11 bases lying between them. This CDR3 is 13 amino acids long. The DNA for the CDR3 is TGTGCCAGCAGCGTAGCTACATCCGGGGAAGCTTTCTTT. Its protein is CASSVATSGEAFF.

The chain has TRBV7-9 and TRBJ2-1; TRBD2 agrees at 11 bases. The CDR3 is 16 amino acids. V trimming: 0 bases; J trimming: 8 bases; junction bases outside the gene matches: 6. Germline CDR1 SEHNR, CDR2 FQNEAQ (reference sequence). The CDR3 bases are TGTGCCAGCAGCTTAGCGGCACTAGCGGGAGACGATGAGCAGTTCTTC. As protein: CASSLAALAGDDEQFF. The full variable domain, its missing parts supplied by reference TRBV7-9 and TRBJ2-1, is DTGVSQNPRHKITKRGQNVTFRCDPISEHNRLYWYRQTLGQGPEFLTYFQNEAQLEKSRLLSDRFSAERPKGSFSTLEIQRTEQGDSAMYLCASSLAALAGDDEQFFGPGTRLTVL.

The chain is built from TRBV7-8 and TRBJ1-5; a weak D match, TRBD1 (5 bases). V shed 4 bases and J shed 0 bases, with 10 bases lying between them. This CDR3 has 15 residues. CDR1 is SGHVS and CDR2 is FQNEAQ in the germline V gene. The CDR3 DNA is TGTGCCAGCAGCTACGGGGGAAATAGCAATCAGCCCCAGCATTTT. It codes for CASSYGGNSNQPQHF.

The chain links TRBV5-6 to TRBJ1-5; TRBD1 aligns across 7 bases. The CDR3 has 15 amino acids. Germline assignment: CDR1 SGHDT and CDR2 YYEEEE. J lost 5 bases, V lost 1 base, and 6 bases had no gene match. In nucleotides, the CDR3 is TGTGCCAGCAGCTTGATCCGGGACAGTTATCAGCCCCAGCATTTT. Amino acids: CASSLIRDSYQPQHF.

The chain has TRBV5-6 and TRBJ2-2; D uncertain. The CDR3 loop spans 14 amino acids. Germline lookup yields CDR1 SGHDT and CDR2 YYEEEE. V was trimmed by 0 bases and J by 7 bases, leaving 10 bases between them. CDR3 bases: TGTGCCAGCAGCTTGGGGGCCTGGGGCGGGGAGCTGTTTTTT. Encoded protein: CASSLGAWGGELFF.

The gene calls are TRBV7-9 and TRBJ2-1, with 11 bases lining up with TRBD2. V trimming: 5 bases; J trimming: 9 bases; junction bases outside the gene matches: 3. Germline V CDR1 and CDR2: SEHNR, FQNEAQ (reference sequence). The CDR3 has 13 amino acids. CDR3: CASSTGTSGEQFF. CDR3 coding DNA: TGTGCCAGCAGCACCGGGACTAGCGGTGAGCAGTTCTTC.

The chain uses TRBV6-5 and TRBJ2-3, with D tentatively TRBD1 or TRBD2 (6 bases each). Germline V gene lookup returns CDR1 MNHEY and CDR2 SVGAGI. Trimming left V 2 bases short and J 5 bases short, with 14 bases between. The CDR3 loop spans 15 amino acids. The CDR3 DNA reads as TGTGCCAGCAGTTACACTGGGGGGCCCAGAGATACGCAGTATTTT. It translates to CASSYTGGPRDTQYF.

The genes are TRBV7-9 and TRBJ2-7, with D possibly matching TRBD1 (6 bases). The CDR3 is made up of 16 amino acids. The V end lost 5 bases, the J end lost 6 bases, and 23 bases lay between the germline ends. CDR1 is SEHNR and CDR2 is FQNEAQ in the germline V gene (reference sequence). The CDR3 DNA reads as TGTGCCAGCAGCCCCGGCTTTATACAGGGACAAAGCGAGCAGTACTTC. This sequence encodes CASSPGFIQGQSEQYF.

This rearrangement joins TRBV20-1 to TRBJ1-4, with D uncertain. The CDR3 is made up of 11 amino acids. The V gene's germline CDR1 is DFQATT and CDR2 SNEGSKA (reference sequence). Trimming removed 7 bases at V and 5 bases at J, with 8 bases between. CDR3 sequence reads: CSVIQNEKLFF. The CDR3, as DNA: TGCAGTGTTATCCAAAATGAAAAACTGTTTTTT.